Listed below are T cell receptor beta chains from one sample, sequenced in a study of regulatory T cells in long-lasting Graves disease. Via MiXCR, TCRdb re-called the multiplex PCR reads, giving one row per CDR3 protein. The sample lists around 450,000 distinct CDR3 sequences; 20% to 25% were seen once. Source: peripheral blood mononuclear cells (PBMCs), taken when the disease was refractory, from a patient treated with antithyroid drugs. These receptors were obtained from a female donor with Graves disease. Each CDR3 is given with its conserved first and last residue. The D gene is left open where the match is weak. Some rows mark clone size as missing; the rest say once, few, many or name a class of expanded clone.

>TRBV12-3/TRBV12-4|many|-|TRBJ1-2
CASSGPGRLSYTF
TGTGCCAGCAGTGGTCCGGGACGATTGAGCTACACCTTC
>TRBV5-1|few|-|TRBJ2-1
CASSLRPGAYNEQFF
TGCGCCAGCAGCTTAAGACCGGGAGCTTACAATGAGCAGTTCTTC
>TRBV7-2|many|TRBD1|TRBJ1-6
CASSKGQGDPLHF
TGTGCCAGCAGCAAGGGACAGGGAGACCCCCTCCACTTT
>TRBV6-1|-|TRBD1|TRBJ2-2
CASTPTKGAGTGELFF
TGTGCCAGCACCCCAACCAAGGGGGCAGGCACCGGGGAGCTGTTTTTT
>TRBV28|many|-|TRBJ1-2
CASIQGFGYGYTF
TGTGCCAGCATTCAGGGCTTCGGCTATGGCTACACCTTC
>TRBV5-5|-|TRBD1|TRBJ2-4
CASSLRGDRGAKNIQYF
TGTGCCAGCAGCTTGCGGGGGGACAGGGGAGCCAAAAACATTCAGTACTTC
>TRBV6-1|-|TRBD1|TRBJ2-6
CASSATGHSGANVLTF
TGTGCCAGCAGTGCGACAGGGCACTCTGGGGCCAACGTCCTGACTTTC
>TRBV28|-|TRBD1|TRBJ2-7
CASSFRGQGNEQYF
TGTGCCAGCAGTTTCCGGGGACAGGGTAACGAGCAGTACTTC
>TRBV5-4|few|-|TRBJ1-4
CASSPNNEKLFF
TGTGCCAGCAGCCCTAATAATGAAAAACTGTTTTTT
>TRBV29-1|few|-|TRBJ2-7
CSVEWRGRYYEQYF
TGCAGCGTTGAGTGGCGAGGACGCTACTACGAGCAGTACTTC
>TRBV20-1|-|TRBD2|TRBJ2-5
CSASPTGGYQETQYF
TGCAGTGCTAGTCCAACCGGGGGGTACCAAGAGACCCAGTACTTC
>TRBV20-1|-|-|TRBJ1-3
CSARVRGNTIYF
TGCAGTGCTAGAGTTCGGGGAAACACCATATATTTT
>TRBV4-3|-|TRBD2|TRBJ2-2
CASSQNLAGKGGELFF
TGCGCCAGCAGCCAAAATCTAGCGGGAAAAGGCGGGGAGCTGTTTTTT
>TRBV20-1|-|-|TRBJ1-6
CSARPHGTRSSYNSPLHF
TGCAGTGCTAGACCCCACGGGACCAGGAGCTCCTATAATTCACCCCTCCACTTT
>TRBV24-1|many|-|TRBJ2-7
CATSATDNSYEQYF
TGTGCCACCAGCGCTACAGACAACTCCTACGAGCAGTACTTC
>TRBV28|-|-|TRBJ2-2
CASSLYWDSNTGELFF
TGTGCCAGCAGTTTATACTGGGACTCGAACACCGGGGAGCTGTTTTTT
>TRBV20-1|few|-|TRBJ1-5
CSARPAGIRFSNQPQHF
TGCAGTGCTAGGCCCGCGGGTATTCGGTTTAGCAATCAGCCCCAGCATTTT
>TRBV5-1|few|TRBD1|TRBJ2-7
CASSGGQSYEQYF
TGCGCCAGCAGCGGGGGACAGTCCTACGAGCAGTACTTC
>TRBV6-1|few|-|TRBJ1-5
CASGTRFAGPNQPQHF
TGTGCCAGCGGTACGAGGTTCGCCGGACCCAATCAGCCCCAGCATTTT
>TRBV9|few|TRBD1|TRBJ1-5
CASSAGTASNQPQHF
TGTGCCAGCAGCGCCGGGACAGCGAGCAATCAGCCCCAGCATTTT
>TRBV20-1|-|-|TRBJ2-2
CSAQPRGGTGELFF
TGCAGTGCTCAACCCAGGGGGGGGACCGGGGAGCTGTTTTTT
>TRBV6-1|many|-|TRBJ2-3
CASSHGRDRNLRNTDTQYF
TGTGCCAGCAGTCATGGGCGGGACCGCAACCTCCGAAACACAGATACGCAGTATTTT
>TRBV12-3/TRBV12-4|few|-|TRBJ2-7
CASSLGGPLPEQYF
TGTGCCAGCAGTTTAGGGGGCCCCCTCCCCGAGCAGTACTTC
>TRBV4-2|few|-|TRBJ1-6
CASSPREDSPLHF
TGTGCCAGCAGTCCCAGGGAGGATTCACCCCTCCACTTT
>TRBV12-5|many|-|TRBJ1-5
CASGLDGQPQHF
TGTGCTAGTGGTTTGGACGGTCAGCCCCAGCATTTT
>TRBV4-1|-|-|TRBJ1-1
CASSQDTGGTGAEAFF
TGCGCCAGCAGCCAAGACACCGGGGGGACGGGGGCTGAAGCTTTCTTT
>TRBV6-1|many|TRBD1|TRBJ1-1
CASSEPGTGDTEAFF
TGTGCCAGCAGTGAACCCGGGACAGGGGACACTGAAGCTTTCTTT
>TRBV15|many|-|TRBJ1-4
CATSNPIPREGEKLFF
TGTGCCACCAGCAATCCAATTCCTAGAGAAGGTGAAAAACTGTTTTTT
>TRBV24-1|-|TRBD1|TRBJ2-3
CATSDRHRGDSTDTQYF
TGTGCCACCAGTGACCGCCACAGGGGGGATAGCACAGATACGCAGTATTTT
>TRBV28|few|-|TRBJ2-1
CASSLESSYNEQFF
TGTGCCAGCAGTTTAGAAAGCTCCTACAATGAGCAGTTCTTC
>TRBV7-2|-|-|TRBJ1-3
CASSLVGVGNTIYF
TGTGCCAGCAGCTTAGTAGGGGTTGGAAACACCATATATTTT
>TRBV3-1|-|TRBD1|TRBJ1-4
CASSPGARTGGEKLFF
TGTGCCAGCAGCCCGGGGGCCCGGACAGGGGGTGAAAAACTGTTTTTT
>TRBV28|many|-|TRBJ2-5
CASSLPQGSSPETQYF
TGTGCCAGCAGCTTACCGCAGGGTAGTTCTCCAGAGACCCAGTACTTC
>TRBV20-1|few|-|TRBJ1-5
CSARVDNQPQHF
TGCAGTGCTAGAGTGGACAATCAGCCCCAGCATTTT
>TRBV5-1|few|TRBD1|TRBJ2-5
CASSRGTEQETQYF
TGCGCCAGCAGCAGGGGGACAGAGCAAGAGACCCAGTACTTC
>TRBV2|-|-|TRBJ2-3
CATKAGESTDTQYF
TGTGCCACCAAGGCAGGGGAGAGCACAGATACGCAGTATTTT
>TRBV20-1|-|-|TRBJ1-3
CSASREGRVGNTIYF
TGCAGTGCTAGTAGGGAGGGCCGGGTCGGAAACACCATATATTTT
>TRBV24-1|few|-|TRBJ2-7
CATSDPGLDEQYF
TGTGCCACCAGTGATCCGGGATTGGACGAGCAGTACTTC
>TRBV14|few|-|TRBJ1-6
CASSQDPGGLHHF
TGTGCCAGCAGCCAAGACCCCGGGGGCCTGCACCACTTT
>TRBV28|-|-|TRBJ2-5
CASSQNEPGVGETQYF
TGTGCCAGCAGCCAAAACGAACCCGGGGTTGGAGAGACCCAGTACTTC
>TRBV12-3/TRBV12-4|many|TRBD1|TRBJ1-6
CASSLTGGNSPLHF
TGTGCCAGCAGTTTAACAGGGGGAAATTCACCCCTCCACTTT
>TRBV6-1|-|-|TRBJ1-5
CATRRGGNQPQHF
TGTGCCACCAGGAGGGGTGGCAATCAGCCCCAGCATTTT
>TRBV12-3/TRBV12-4|-|-|TRBJ2-1
CASSSLRESYNEQFF
TGTGCCAGCAGTTCCCTGAGGGAGTCATACAATGAGCAGTTCTTC
>TRBV5-1|few|-|TRBJ2-4
CASSSTEDVDLQYF
TGCGCCAGCAGCTCGACAGAGGACGTGGACCTTCAGTACTTC
>TRBV12-3/TRBV12-4|-|-|TRBJ2-6
CASSLWTGALTGANVLTF
TGTGCCAGCAGTTTATGGACCGGGGCCCTTACTGGGGCCAACGTCCTGACTTTC
>TRBV24-1|many|-|TRBJ2-2
CATSGAGPTGELFF
TGTGCCACCAGTGGGGCAGGCCCCACCGGGGAGCTGTTTTTT
>TRBV7-2|many|TRBD1|TRBJ1-4
CATSLWGTGTEKLFF
TGTGCCACCTCTCTGTGGGGGACAGGGACTGAAAAACTGTTTTTT
>TRBV5-1|-|-|TRBJ1-6
CASSFLQVGSPLHF
TGCGCCAGCAGCTTCTTGCAGGTCGGATCACCCCTCCACTTT